Following are 13 T cell receptor beta chains from one sample sequenced in a study of blood T cells in healthy people across ages. The second PCR ran about 6 to 12 cycles with a sample-barcoded 5' primer and J-beta primers. TCRdb re-called the 5' RACE reads through MiXCR, storing one row per CDR3 protein. The sample shows some 760,000 distinct CDR3 sequences, roughly 25% of them seen only once. These records were also assigned to another study, of T cells of mothers and their children.

The sample comprised blood. These receptors were collected from a boy between 10 and 17 years old in good health.

On this clonotype itself: Because the CDR3 is missing its conserved closing phenylalanine or tryptophan, this is likely a read error. The chain has TRBV24-1 and TRBJ2-7, with TRBD2 identical over 8 bases. With the DNA end fitting TRBJ2-1 better, the J assignment may be wrong. This CDR3 has 14 residues. Germline lookup yields CDR1 KGHDR and CDR2 SFDVKD. In DNA, the CDR3 is TGTGCCACCATGCTGGCGGGGGGCTACAATGAGCAGTTCCTC. It is translated as CATMLAGGYNEQFL.

There are a few counts of this clonotype. Germline and junction disagree at one end, which may indicate a read error. This sequence joins TRBV18 and TRBJ2-1; possible D gene TRBD1, 5 bases. This CDR3 region has 13 residues. Germline V gene lookup returns CDR1 KGHSH and CDR2 LQKENI. The CDR3: CASSPPTDNKQFF. The CDR3 DNA reads TGTGCCAGCTCACCACCGACAGACAATAAGCAGTTCTTC. The complete variable domain, with remaining parts taken from reference TRBV18 and TRBJ2-1, reads NAGVMQNPRHLVRRRGQEARLRCSPMKGHSHVYWYRQLPEEGLKFMVYLQKENIIDESGMPKERFSAEFPKEGPSILRIQQVVRGDSAAYFCASSPPTDNKQFFGPGTRLTVL.

The chain employs TRBV5-5 and TRBJ2-7; D is possibly TRBD1 or TRBD2 (5 bases each). Trimming took 4 bases from V and 2 from J, leaving 13 bases between them. The CDR3 sequence is 14 residues long. Germline V gene sequence: CDR1 SGHKS, CDR2 YYEKEE (reference sequence). The CDR3 bases are TGTGCCAGCAGCGGGGGACCGGACCCCTACGAGCAGTACTTC. It translates to CASSGGPDPYEQYF.

The chain is built from TRBV24-1 and TRBJ2-2; no clear D. Per germline, CDR1 KGHDR and CDR2 SFDVKD. Trimming removed 7 bases at V and 0 bases at J, with 5 bases between. The CDR3 has 13 residues. CDR3 bases: TGTGCCACCAGCTCATCGAACACCGGGGAGCTGTTTTTT. Its translation: CATSSSNTGELFF.

A few counts support this clonotype. In DNA form, the CDR3 reads TGCAGCGTTGTTGAAGCACACCCTGGGGCCAACGTCCTGACTTTC. Its translation: CSVVEAHPGANVLTF. The gene calls are TRBV29-1 and TRBJ2-6; unclear D gene. With 4 bases removed from V and 2 bases from J, the gap between germline ends came to 12 bases. Germline V gives CDR1 SQVTM, CDR2 ANQGSEA. The CDR3 covers 15 residues.

The chain recombines TRBV6-5 with TRBJ1-4; D gene uncertain. Germline CDR1 is MNHEY and CDR2 is SVGAGI. With 6 bases removed from V and 0 bases from J, the gap between germline ends came to 11 bases. The CDR3 runs to 15 residues. The CDR3 DNA follows: TGTGCCAGCAGATCTGCAGATGCAACTAATGAAAAACTGTTTTTT. This codes for CASRSADATNEKLFF.

This clonotype was recorded a few times. This chain links TRBV5-1 with TRBJ2-2; D remains unclear. Germline V gene sequence: CDR1 SGHRS, CDR2 YFSETQ. The V gene lost 4 bases and the J gene lost 2 bases, with 12 bases spanning the gap. The CDR3 is 15 amino acids. In DNA form, the CDR3 reads TGCGCCAGCAGCGACGGACGGACCAACACCGGGGAGCTGTTTTTT. It codes for CASSDGRTNTGELFF.

This clonotype turned up a few times. The chain combines TRBV6-2 or TRBV6-3 with TRBJ2-2, with D perhaps TRBD1 (5 bases). Per the germline V gene, CDR1 is MNHEY and CDR2 is SVGEGT. The V gene lost 6 bases and the J gene lost 4 bases, with 12 bases spanning the gap. The CDR3 is 14 amino acids. The CDR3 DNA follows: TGTGCCAGCAGCAAAACAGGAACCACCGGGGAGCTGTTTTTT. This encodes CASSKTGTTGELFF.

This clonotype was seen a handful of times. J is TRBJ1-5 and V is TRBV4-1, with 7 bases that match TRBD1. The germline V gene has CDR1 MGHRA and CDR2 YSYEKL. This CDR3 spans 16 amino acids. J was trimmed by 4 bases and V by 0 bases; bases with no gene match: 6. In DNA form, the CDR3 reads TGCGCCAGCAGCCAAGATGAGGGGGCCCTGAATCAGCCCCAGCATTTT. It yields the protein CASSQDEGALNQPQHF.

In this sample, this clonotype turned up a few times. The V and J genes are TRBV10-3 and TRBJ2-6; the D is unclear. With 2 bases removed from V and 0 bases from J, the gap between germline ends came to 2 bases. CDR3 length: 14 residues. The germline CDR1 and CDR2 sequences are ENHRY and SYGVKD. The CDR3: CAISEVSGANVLTF. As DNA, the CDR3 is TGTGCCATCAGTGAGGTCTCTGGGGCCAACGTCCTGACTTTC.

Details on this clonotype: No conserved phenylalanine or tryptophan ends this CDR3, so it is likely a read error. The chain links TRBV12-3 or TRBV12-4 to TRBJ2-4; 8 bases fit TRBD2. The CDR3 consists of 15 residues. The ends lost 2 bases at V and 6 bases at J; junction bases unmatched: 6. The chain's CDR3 is CASSLSAGGLNIQYL. CDR3 in DNA: TGTGCCAGCAGTTTATCTGCGGGGGGCCTAAACATTCAGTACCTC.

The genes are TRBV12-5 and TRBJ2-2; 7 bases agree with TRBD1. Germline trimming cut 2 bases from V and 4 bases from J; bases unmatched to any gene: 4. This CDR3 is 15 amino acids long. In germline, CDR1 is LGHNT, CDR2 FRNRAP. Here the CDR3 DNA reads TGTGCTAGTGGTTTGAGTTCAGGGGGCACCGGGGAGCTGTTTTTT. Encoded protein: CASGLSSGGTGELFF.

This clonotype was detected ten times or more. This sequence joins TRBV7-2 and TRBJ2-5; D unresolved. The V end was cut by 4 bases, the J end by 5 bases, with 8 bases between. The CDR3 totals 12 residues. Germline CDR1 is SGHTA and CDR2 is FQGNSA. The CDR3 region is CASSSTWETQYF. CDR3 coding DNA: TGTGCCAGCAGCTCAACGTGGGAGACCCAGTACTTC.